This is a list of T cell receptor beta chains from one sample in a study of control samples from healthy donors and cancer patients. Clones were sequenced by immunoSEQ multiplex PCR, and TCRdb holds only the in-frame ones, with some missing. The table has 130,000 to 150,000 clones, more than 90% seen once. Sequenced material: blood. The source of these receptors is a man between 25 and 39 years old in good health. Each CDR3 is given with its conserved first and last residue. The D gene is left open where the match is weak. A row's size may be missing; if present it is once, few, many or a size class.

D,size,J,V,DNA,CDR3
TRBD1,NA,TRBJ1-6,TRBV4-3,TGCGCCAGCAGCCAGCTTACCGGGACAGGAGATTCACCCCTCCACTTT,CASSQLTGTGDSPLHF
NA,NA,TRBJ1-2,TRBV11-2,TGTGCCAGCAGCCAAGGGGTGTATGGCTACACCTTC,CASSQGVYGYTF
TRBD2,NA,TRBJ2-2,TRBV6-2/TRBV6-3,TGTGCCAGCAGTTACACTAGCGGGAGCGGAGGGGAGCTGTTTTTT,CASSYTSGSGGELFF
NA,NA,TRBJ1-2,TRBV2,TGTGCCAGCAAGGAAGGGGGCTATGGCTACACCTTC,CASKEGGYGYTF
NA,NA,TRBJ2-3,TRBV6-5,TGTGCCAGCGGAAGGCGGGCCGCTCGGGAAACGCAGTATTTT,CASGRRAARETQYF
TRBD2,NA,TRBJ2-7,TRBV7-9,TGTGCCAGCAGCTCCGGGACTAGCGCCCTCTGGAACTTC,CASSSGTSALWNF
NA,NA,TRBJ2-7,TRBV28,TGTGCCAGCTTACCCACAGCCCTGGTGGGCAGCTACGAGCAGTACTTC,CASLPTALVGSYEQYF
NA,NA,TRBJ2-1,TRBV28,TGTGCCAGCAGTGCCTCCTTTTACGAGGGGGAGCAGTTCTTC,CASSASFYEGEQFF
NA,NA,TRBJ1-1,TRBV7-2,TGTGCCAGCAGCTTAGGAGGGGGCACTGAAGCTTTCTTT,CASSLGGGTEAFF
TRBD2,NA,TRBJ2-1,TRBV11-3,TGTGCCAGCAGCCGAAGAGGACTAGCGGGATTGAGCTCCTACAATGAGCAGTTCTTC,CASSRRGLAGLSSYNEQFF
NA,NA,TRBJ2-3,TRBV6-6,TGTGCCAGCAGTCGAACCACTACCGAGGGCACAGATACGCAGTATTTT,CASSRTTTEGTDTQYF
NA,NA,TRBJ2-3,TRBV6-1,TGTGCCAGCAGTGAGCTGCAGGAGGGGACAGATACGCAGTATTTT,CASSELQEGTDTQYF
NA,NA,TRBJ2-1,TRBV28,TGTGCCAGCAGTTCAGGGCTTCATGAGCAGTTCTTC,CASSSGLHEQFF
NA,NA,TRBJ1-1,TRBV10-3,TGTGCCATCAGTGAGACAGGGCGGTCGAACACTGAAGCTTTCTTT,CAISETGRSNTEAFF
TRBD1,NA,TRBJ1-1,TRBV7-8,TGTGCCAGTCAGGGGGTGAACACTGAAGCTTTCTTT,CASQGVNTEAFF
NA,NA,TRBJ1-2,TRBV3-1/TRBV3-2,TGTGCCAGCAGCCAAGCTATGCCGAGAGTTAACTATGGCTACACCTTC,CASSQAMPRVNYGYTF
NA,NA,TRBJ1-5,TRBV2,TGTGCCAGCAAGCAGGATAGCAATCAGCCCCAGCATTTT,CASKQDSNQPQHF
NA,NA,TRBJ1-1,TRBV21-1,TGTGCCAGCAGCAACAGCGCCAGGGGAACGAACACTGAAGCTTTCTTT,CASSNSARGTNTEAFF
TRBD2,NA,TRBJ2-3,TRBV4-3,TGCGCCAGCAGCCAAGGACTAGCGGGAGTGAAAGATACGCAGTATTTT,CASSQGLAGVKDTQYF
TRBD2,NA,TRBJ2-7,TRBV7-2,TGTGCCAGCAGCTTAGTGCGGGCTAGCGGGAGCTACGAGCAGTACTTC,CASSLVRASGSYEQYF
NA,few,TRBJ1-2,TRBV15,TGTGCCACCAGCCTACTACAGCGGGGCTACACCTTC,CATSLLQRGYTF
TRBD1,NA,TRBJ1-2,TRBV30,TGTGCCTGGGAAAAGGACAGGGCTTACTATGGCTACACCTTC,CAWEKDRAYYGYTF
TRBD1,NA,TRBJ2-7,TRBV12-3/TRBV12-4,TGTGCCAGCAGCCCGGGACAGCTCTACGAGCAGTACTTC,CASSPGQLYEQYF
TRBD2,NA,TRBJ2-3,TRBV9,TGTGCCAGCAGCAAATTCGGGACTAGCGGGTATACATCGACAGATACGCAGTATTTT,CASSKFGTSGYTSTDTQYF
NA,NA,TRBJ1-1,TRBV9,TGTGCCAGCAGCGTAGGGTCGGTAAACACTGAAGCTTTCTTT,CASSVGSVNTEAFF
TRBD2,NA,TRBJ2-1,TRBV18,TGTGCCAGCTCACCAAGGCTTGGTCTAGCGGGAGGGCAGAACAATGAGCAGTTCTTC,CASSPRLGLAGGQNNEQFF
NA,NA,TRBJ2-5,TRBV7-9,TGTGCCAGCAGCTTGGCGCAGGGGGGAATCCAAGAGACCCAGTACTTC,CASSLAQGGIQETQYF
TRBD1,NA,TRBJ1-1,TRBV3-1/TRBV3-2,TGTGCCAGCGCCCTCGACAGGGTCACTGAAGCTTTCTTT,CASALDRVTEAFF
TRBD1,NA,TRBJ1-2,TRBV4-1,TGCGCCAGCAGCCAGGTACAGGGGTTAGAGAGTAATGGCTACACCTTC,CASSQVQGLESNGYTF
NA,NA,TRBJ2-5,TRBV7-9,TGTGCCAGCAGCCCCGGCGGGCAGACCCAGTACTTC,CASSPGGQTQYF
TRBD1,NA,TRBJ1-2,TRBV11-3,TGTGCCAGCAGCTTAAAGACAGGGGGCACCTATGGCTACACCTTC,CASSLKTGGTYGYTF
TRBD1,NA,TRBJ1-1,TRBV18,TGTGCCAGCTCACAGGGGGCGGACACTGAAGCTTTCTTT,CASSQGADTEAFF
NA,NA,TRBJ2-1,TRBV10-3,TGTGCCATCAGTGAGTTGGGCGAGCAAGGTGAGCAGTTCTTC,CAISELGEQGEQFF
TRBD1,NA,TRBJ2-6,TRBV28,TGTGCCAGCAGTTGGGACAGGACTTCTGGGGCCAACGTCCTGACTTTC,CASSWDRTSGANVLTF
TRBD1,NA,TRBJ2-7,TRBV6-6,TGTGCCAGCAGCTTGACAGGGGCACGGGTCGAGCAGTACTTC,CASSLTGARVEQYF
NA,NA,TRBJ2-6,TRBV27,TGTGCCAGCTCGGGACTCTCGATCTCTGGGGCCAACGTCCTGACTTTC,CASSGLSISGANVLTF
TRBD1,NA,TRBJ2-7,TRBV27,TGTGCCAGCAGTTTCCGGGACAGCGTCTACGAGCAGTACTTC,CASSFRDSVYEQYF
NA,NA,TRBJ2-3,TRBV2,TGTGCCAGCAGGGACAACACAGATACGCAGTATTTT,CASRDNTDTQYF
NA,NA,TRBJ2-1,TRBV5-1,TGCGCCAGCAGCTTTGGGGGTTTGACCTACAATGAGCAGTTCTTC,CASSFGGLTYNEQFF
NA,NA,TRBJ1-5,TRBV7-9,TGTGCCAGCAGCCCCGGGCGCTATCAGCCCCAGCATTTT,CASSPGRYQPQHF
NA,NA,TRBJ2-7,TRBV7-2,TGTGCCAGCAGCTTAGGAGCAGTCTTTTACGAGCAGTACTTC,CASSLGAVFYEQYF
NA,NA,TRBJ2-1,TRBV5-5,TGTGCCAGCAGCTCTATGGAACCCTTAGCGGAGCAGTTCTTC,CASSSMEPLAEQFF
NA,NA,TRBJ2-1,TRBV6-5,TGTGCCAGCAGTCGCTACGGCCGCTCCTACAATGAGCAGTTCTTC,CASSRYGRSYNEQFF